This T cell receptor (beta chain) appears in the sequencing data of a study of cytomegalovirus exposure and HLA in healthy donors. Study-level background: About four fifths of 300 to 450 genotyped donors fell in the Caucasian-associated ancestry cluster. Study-wide findings and caveats: Most CMV-associated TCR beta chains were later found to appear HLA-restricted. Some highly shared sequence variants likely arose as a pipeline artifact.

PCR was performed using 60 Vbeta and 13 Jbeta primers. Measured with immunoSEQ multiplex PCR; TCRdb has only the in-frame clones, and not every one. The table records fewer than 350,000 clones, about 90% of them present only once. Details on this clone: Its antigen is unknown.

From germline, CDR1 is SGHNT and CDR2 YYREEE (reference sequence). With V trimmed by 4 bases and J by 2 bases, 10 bases remained unmatched. CDR3 length: 17 amino acids. The sample consisted of PBMCs. This sequence was found in a woman in her late teens or twenties in good health and CMV-seronegative. This rearrangement joins TRBV5-4 to TRBJ1-2, with 11 bases matching TRBD1. Here the CDR3 reads CASSPRTGGEGNYGYTF. The CDR3 DNA sequence: TGTGCCAGCAGCCCTCGGACAGGGGGCGAAGGCAACTATGGCTACACCTTC. The full variable domain, rest sourced from reference TRBV5-4 and TRBJ1-2, is ETGVTQSPTHLIKTRGQQVTLRCSSQSGHNTVSWYQQALGQGPQFIFQYYREEENGRGNFPPRFSGLQFPNYSSELNVNALELDDSALYLCASSPRTGGEGNYGYTFGSGTRLTVV.